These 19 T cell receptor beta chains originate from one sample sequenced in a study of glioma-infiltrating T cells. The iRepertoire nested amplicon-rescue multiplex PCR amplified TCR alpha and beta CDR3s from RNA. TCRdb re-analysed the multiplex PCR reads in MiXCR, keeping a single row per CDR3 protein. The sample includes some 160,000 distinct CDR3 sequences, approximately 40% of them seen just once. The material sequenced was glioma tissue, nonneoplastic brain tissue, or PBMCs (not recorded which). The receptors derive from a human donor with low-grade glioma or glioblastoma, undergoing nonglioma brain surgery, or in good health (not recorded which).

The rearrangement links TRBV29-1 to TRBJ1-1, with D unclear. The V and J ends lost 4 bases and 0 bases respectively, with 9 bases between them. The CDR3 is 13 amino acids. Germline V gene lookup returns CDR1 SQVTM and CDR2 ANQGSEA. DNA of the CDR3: TGCAGCGTTGGCCGGCCAATGAACACTGAAGCTTTCTTT. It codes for CSVGRPMNTEAFF. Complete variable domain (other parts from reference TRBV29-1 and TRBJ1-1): SAVISQKPSRDICQRGTSLTIQCQVDSQVTMMFWYRQQPGQSLTLIATANQGSEATYESGFVIDKFPISRPNLTFSTLTVSNMSPEDSSIYLCSVGRPMNTEAFFGQGTRLTVV.

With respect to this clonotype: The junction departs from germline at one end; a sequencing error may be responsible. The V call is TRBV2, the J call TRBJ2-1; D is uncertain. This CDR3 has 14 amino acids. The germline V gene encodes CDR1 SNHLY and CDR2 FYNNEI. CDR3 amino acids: CASYGKGSYNEQFF. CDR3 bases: TGTGCCAGCTACGGAAAGGGCTCCTACAACGAGCAGTTCTTC. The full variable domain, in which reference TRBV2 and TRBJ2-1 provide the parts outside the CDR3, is EPEVTQTPSHQVTQMGQEVILRCVPISNHLYFYWYRQILGQKVEFLVSFYNNEISEKSEIFDDQFSVERPDGSNFTLKIRSTKLEDSAMYFCASYGKGSYNEQFFGPGTRLTVL.

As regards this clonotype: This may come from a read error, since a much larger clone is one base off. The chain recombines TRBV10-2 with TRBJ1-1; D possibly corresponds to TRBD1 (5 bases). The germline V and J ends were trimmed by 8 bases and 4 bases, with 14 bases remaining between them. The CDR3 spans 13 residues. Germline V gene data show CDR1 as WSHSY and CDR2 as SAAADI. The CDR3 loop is CASQGGMSTEAFF. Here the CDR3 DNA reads TGCGCCAGCCAGGGCGGAATGAGCACTGAAGCTTTCTTT.

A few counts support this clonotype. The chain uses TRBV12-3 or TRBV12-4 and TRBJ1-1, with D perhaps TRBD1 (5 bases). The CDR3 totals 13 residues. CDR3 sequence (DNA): TGTGCAAGTTCCAGGTCCCAGGGCACTGAAGCTTTCTTT. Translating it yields CASSRSQGTEAFF.

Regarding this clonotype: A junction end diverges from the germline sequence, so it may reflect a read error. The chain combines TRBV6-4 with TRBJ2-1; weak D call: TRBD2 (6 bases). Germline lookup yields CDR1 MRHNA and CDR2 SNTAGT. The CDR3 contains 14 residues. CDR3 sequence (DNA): TGTGCCAGAAGTGTGGGCCCTATGGGGGGTGAGCAGTTCTTC. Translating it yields CARSVGPMGGEQFF.

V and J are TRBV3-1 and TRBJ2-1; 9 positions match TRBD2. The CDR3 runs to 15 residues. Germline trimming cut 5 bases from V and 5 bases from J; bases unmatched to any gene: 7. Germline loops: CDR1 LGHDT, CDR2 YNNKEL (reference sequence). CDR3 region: CASSTTSGRNNEQFF. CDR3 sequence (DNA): TGTGCCAGCAGCACGACTAGCGGTAGGAACAATGAGCAGTTCTTC.

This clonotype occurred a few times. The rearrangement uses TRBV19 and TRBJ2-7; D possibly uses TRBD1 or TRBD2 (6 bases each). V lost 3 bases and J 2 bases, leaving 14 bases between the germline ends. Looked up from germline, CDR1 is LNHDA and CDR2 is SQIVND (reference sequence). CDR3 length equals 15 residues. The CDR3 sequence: CASSIPGALTYEQYF. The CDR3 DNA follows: TGTGCCAGTAGTATTCCGGGGGCCCTAACCTACGAGCAGTACTTC.

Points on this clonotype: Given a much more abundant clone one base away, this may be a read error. The CDR3 DNA reads as TGCAGTGCTAGAGTCTCGACCAGGGACAACGATCAGTACTTC. This gives the protein CSARVSTRDNDQYF. This chain connects TRBV20-1 to TRBJ2-7; possible D gene TRBD1, 6 bases. The CDR3 covers 14 residues. Germline V gene lookup returns CDR1 DFQATT and CDR2 SNEGSKA (reference sequence).

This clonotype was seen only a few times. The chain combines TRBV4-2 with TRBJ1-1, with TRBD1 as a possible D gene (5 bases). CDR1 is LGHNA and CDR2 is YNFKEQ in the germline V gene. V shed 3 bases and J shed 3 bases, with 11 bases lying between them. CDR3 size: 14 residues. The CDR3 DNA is TGTGCCAGCAGCCAGTTAGTAGGGGACACTGAAGCTTTCTTT. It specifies CASSQLVGDTEAFF.

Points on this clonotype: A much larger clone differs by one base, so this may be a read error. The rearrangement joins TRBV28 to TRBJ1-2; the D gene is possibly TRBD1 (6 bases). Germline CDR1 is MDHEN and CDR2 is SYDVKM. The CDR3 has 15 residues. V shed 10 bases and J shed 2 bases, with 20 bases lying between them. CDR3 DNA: TGTGCCATCCGGACAGCTCTTGTGGGAAACTATGGCTACACCTTC. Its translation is CAIRTALVGNYGYTF.

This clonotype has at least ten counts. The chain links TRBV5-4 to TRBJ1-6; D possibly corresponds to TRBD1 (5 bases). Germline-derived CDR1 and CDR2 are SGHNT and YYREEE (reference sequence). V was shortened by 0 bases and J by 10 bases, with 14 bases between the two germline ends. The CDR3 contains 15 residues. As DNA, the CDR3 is TGTGCCAGCAGCTTGGATCTGGGGACTGGGTCACCCCTCCACTTT. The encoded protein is CASSLDLGTGSPLHF.

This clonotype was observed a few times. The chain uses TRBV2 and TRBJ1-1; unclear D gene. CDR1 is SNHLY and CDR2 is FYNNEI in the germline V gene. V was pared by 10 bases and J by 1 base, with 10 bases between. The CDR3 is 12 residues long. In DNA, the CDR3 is TGTGCCACCGAGTCCCCGAACACTGAAGCTTTCTTT. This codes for CATESPNTEAFF. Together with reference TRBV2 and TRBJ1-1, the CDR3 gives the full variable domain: EPEVTQTPSHQVTQMGQEVILRCVPISNHLYFYWYRQILGQKVEFLVSFYNNEISEKSEIFDDQFSVERPDGSNFTLKIRSTKLEDSAMYFCATESPNTEAFFGQGTRLTVV.

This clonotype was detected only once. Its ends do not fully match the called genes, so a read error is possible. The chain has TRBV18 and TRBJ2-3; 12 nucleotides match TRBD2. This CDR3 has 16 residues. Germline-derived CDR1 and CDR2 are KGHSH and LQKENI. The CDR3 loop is CASSMGLAGLQDTEYF. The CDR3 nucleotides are TGTGCCAGCTCAATGGGACTAGCGGGCCTACAAGATACGGAGTATTTT.

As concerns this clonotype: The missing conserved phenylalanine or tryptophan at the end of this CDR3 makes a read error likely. The CDR3 DNA is TGTGCCAGCAGCTTTGAGTCGGGTTCCGGGGAGCTGTTTCTT. It codes for CASSFESGSGELFL. V gene TRBV7-7 combines with J gene TRBJ2-2, with D unresolved. The CDR3 loop spans 14 amino acids. V lost 3 bases and J 6 bases, leaving 11 bases between the germline ends. Germline lookup yields CDR1 SSHAT and CDR2 FNYEAQ (reference sequence).

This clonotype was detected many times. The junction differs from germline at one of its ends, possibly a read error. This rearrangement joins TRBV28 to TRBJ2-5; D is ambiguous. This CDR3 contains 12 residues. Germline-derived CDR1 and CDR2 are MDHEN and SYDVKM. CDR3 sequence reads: CASSSPQGTQYF. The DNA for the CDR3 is TGTGCCAGCAGTTCCCCCCAAGGGACCCAGTACTTC.

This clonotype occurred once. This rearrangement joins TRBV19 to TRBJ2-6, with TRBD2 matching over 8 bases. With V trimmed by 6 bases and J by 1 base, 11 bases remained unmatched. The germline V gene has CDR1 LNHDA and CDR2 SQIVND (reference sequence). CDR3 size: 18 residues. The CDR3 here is CASRCAGGGLSGANVLTF. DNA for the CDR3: TGTGCCAGTAGGTGTGCGGGAGGAGGATTGTCTGGGGCCAACGTCCTGACTTTC.

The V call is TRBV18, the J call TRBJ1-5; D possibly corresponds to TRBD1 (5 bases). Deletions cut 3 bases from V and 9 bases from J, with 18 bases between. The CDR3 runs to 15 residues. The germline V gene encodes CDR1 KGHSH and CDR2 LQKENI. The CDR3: CASSPLRDSVSPQHF. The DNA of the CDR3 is TGTGCCAGCTCACCGCTGCGGGACTCCGTCTCGCCCCAGCATTTT.

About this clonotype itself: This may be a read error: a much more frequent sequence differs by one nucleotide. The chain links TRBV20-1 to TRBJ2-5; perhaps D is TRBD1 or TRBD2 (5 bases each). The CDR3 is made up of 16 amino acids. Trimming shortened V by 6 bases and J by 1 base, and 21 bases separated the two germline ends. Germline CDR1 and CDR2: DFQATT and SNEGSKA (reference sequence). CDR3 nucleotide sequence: TGCAGTGCAGGGGCCAGCGAGGGAACTATCCAAGAGACCCAGTACTTC. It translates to CSAGASEGTIQETQYF.

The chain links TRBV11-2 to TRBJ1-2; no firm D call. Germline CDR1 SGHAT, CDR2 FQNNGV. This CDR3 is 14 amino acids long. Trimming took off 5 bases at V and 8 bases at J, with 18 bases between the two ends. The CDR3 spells CASSTSLAHGGYTF. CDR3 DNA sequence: TGTGCCAGCAGCACGTCCCTAGCACATGGAGGCTACACCTTC.